The T cell receptor (beta chain) under discussion was sequenced for a study of blood T cell repertoires in COVID-19. Study in general: From the United States, Italy and Spain came samples of acute and convalescent COVID-19. The analysed material was cDNA or gDNA that came from T cells, B-cell-depleted T cells, or PBMCs.

Authors' analysis steps: Nucleated cell number was recorded as an estimate derived from reference gene primer amplification. Clones were sequenced by immunoSEQ multiplex PCR, and TCRdb holds only the in-frame ones, with some missing. V, J and clone size derive from that table, while D and trimming were established from the DNA sequence. This sample yields roughly 140,000 clones, of which about nine tenths are seen a single time; about 4% belongs to the top ten. The CDR3 covers 16 residues. Germline CDR1 reads PRHDT; CDR2 reads FYEKMQ (reference sequence). Trimming pared 5 bases from V and 6 bases from J, leaving 19 bases between.

The sequence was collected from a woman aged 55-70 years with active or convalescent COVID-19. The sample comprised peripheral blood. The chain has TRBV13 and TRBJ2-2; D gene ambiguous. The CDR3 bases are TGTGCCAGCAGCCAGGATTCCCTCTCGAATTCCGGGGAGCTGTTTTTT. Amino acids: CASSQDSLSNSGELFF.